The following is a T cell receptor beta chain sequence with its context. The source of the sample is a study of blood T cell repertoires in COVID-19. Germline V gene sequence: CDR1 SGHNT, CDR2 YENEEA. V lost 5 bases, J lost 5 bases, and 16 bases lay in between. This CDR3 comprises 15 residues. Profiling relied on immunoSEQ multiplex PCR, and the TCRdb table lists in-frame clones only, not all of them. The data show 100,000 to 150,000 clones, with approximately 80% seen just once and about 39% held by the top ten. The TCR comes from a man aged 35-49 years with active or convalescent COVID-19. The material sequenced was peripheral blood. The chain links TRBV11-3 to TRBJ2-1; D gene unclear. Written as DNA, the CDR3 is TGTGCCAGCAGCCCAGCTCAGGTGAAAGACAATGAGCAGTTCTTC. Translation: CASSPAQVKDNEQFF.